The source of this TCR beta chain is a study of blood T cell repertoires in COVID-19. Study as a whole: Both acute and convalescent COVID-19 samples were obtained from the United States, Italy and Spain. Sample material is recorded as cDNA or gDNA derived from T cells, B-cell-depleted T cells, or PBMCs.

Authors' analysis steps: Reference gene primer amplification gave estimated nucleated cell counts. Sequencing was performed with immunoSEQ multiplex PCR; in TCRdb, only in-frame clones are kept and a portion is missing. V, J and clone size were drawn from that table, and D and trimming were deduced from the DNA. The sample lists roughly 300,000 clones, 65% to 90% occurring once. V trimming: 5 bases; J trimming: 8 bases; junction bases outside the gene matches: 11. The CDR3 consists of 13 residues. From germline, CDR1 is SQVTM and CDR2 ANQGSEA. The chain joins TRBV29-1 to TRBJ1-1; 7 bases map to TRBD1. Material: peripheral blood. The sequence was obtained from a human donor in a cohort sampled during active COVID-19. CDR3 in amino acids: CSVHRGWRGEAFF. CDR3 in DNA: TGCAGCGTTCACAGGGGATGGCGCGGGGAAGCTTTCTTT.